The 26 T cell receptor beta chains below all came from one sample that was sequenced in a study of T cells in Graves' hyperthyroidism and ophthalmopathy. Regions amplified from RNA transcripts were the TCR beta CDR3 regions. HTBI primers drove first-round RT-PCR of the TCR CDR3. TCRdb passed the multiplex PCR reads through MiXCR, listing each CDR3 protein once. The top ten hold about 8.3% of the sample, which has 450,000 to 700,000 distinct CDR3 sequences, approximately 44% seen once. Sequencing was performed on peripheral blood or thyroid tissue (not recorded which). The receptor set was obtained from a woman aged 18-29 years with Graves' hyperthyroidism.

V usage is TRBV20-1 and J usage is TRBJ1-1, with 7 nucleotides matching TRBD1. The germline V gene encodes CDR1 DFQATT and CDR2 SNEGSKA (reference sequence). CDR3 length equals 14 residues. V shed 3 bases, J shed 0 bases, and the junction held 4 bases outside the gene matches. The CDR3 DNA sequence: TGCAGTGCTAGCGCGGGACAGATGAACACTGAAGCTTTCTTT. Its translation is CSASAGQMNTEAFF.

This chain joins TRBV29-1 and TRBJ2-7; D is uncertain. V lost 8 bases, J lost 6 bases, and 8 bases lay in between. CDR1 is SQVTM and CDR2 is ANQGSEA in the germline V gene. This CDR3 spans 9 amino acids. This chain's CDR3 is CSLSREQYF. For the CDR3, the DNA is TGCAGCTTATCTCGCGAGCAGTACTTC.

A single count supports this clonotype. The V call is TRBV29-1, the J call TRBJ2-7; 9 nucleotides agree with TRBD1. Trimming cost V 8 bases and J 6 bases; bases outside gene matches: 11. The CDR3 runs to 13 residues. Germline CDR1 reads SQVTM; CDR2 reads ANQGSEA. CDR3 sequence reads: CSTELGQGSEQYF. The DNA for the CDR3 is TGCAGCACTGAACTGGGACAGGGCAGCGAGCAGTACTTC.

The table lists this clonotype with many counts. The chain has TRBV24-1 and TRBJ2-6; no firm D call. CDR1 KGHDR and CDR2 SFDVKD come from the germline V gene. The CDR3 runs 16 residues. V lost 3 bases, J lost 0 bases, and 8 bases lay in between. CDR3 sequence (DNA): TGTGCCACCAGTGATCCGAGTTCCTCTGGGGCCAACGTCCTGACTTTC. Amino acid sequence: CATSDPSSSGANVLTF.

This clonotype was observed at least ten times. The V and J genes are TRBV7-6 and TRBJ1-6, with 7 bases that match TRBD1. Trimming removed 5 bases from V and 10 bases from J; junction bases left unmatched: 11. Germline V gene lookup returns CDR1 SGHVS and CDR2 FNYEAQ. There are 15 residues in the CDR3. CDR3 loop: CASSATGKEGSPLHF. CDR3 sequence (DNA): TGTGCCAGCAGCGCGACAGGGAAGGAGGGCTCACCCCTCCACTTT.

This clonotype showed up many times. The chain recombines TRBV6-5 with TRBJ1-2; TRBD1 might be the D (5 bases). V was shortened by 6 bases and J by 7 bases, with 18 bases between the two germline ends. The length of the CDR3 is 14 residues. Germline assignment: CDR1 MNHEY and CDR2 SVGAGI. The CDR3 DNA reads as TGTGCCAGCAGAGACCGGGACCTCACCCCTGGCTACACCTTC. It codes for CASRDRDLTPGYTF.

The J gene is TRBJ2-7, the V gene TRBV29-1; 11 bases are a match to TRBD2. This CDR3 region has 13 residues. J gave up 3 bases and V 3 bases, and 1 base lay outside the gene matches. Germline V gene data show CDR1 as SQVTM and CDR2 as ANQGSEA. The CDR3 nucleotides are TGCAGCGTTGAGACTAGCGGGAACTACGAGCAGTACTTC. Its translation: CSVETSGNYEQYF.

V usage is TRBV20-1 and J usage is TRBJ1-1; 13 nucleotides align to TRBD2. The DNA matches TRBJ2-2 better at its end, which makes the J call doubtful. The CDR3 has 20 residues. Germline CDR1 DFQATT, CDR2 SNEGSKA (reference sequence). CDR3 bases: TGCAGTGCTAGGACTCTCGGGACTAGCGGGATAGGGGTGCACACCGGGGAGCTGTTTTTT. It specifies CSARTLGTSGIGVHTGELFF.

This clonotype was recorded at least ten times. The chain is built from TRBV27 and TRBJ2-7; 8 nucleotides agree with TRBD2. The CDR3 is 13 amino acids. The V gene's germline CDR1 is MNHEY and CDR2 SMNVEV (reference sequence). The trim removed 6 bases at V and 4 bases at J, leaving 5 bases unmatched. The CDR3, as DNA: TGTGCCAGCAGGGTCAGCGGGAGATACGAGCAGTACTTC. This encodes CASRVSGRYEQYF.

The table lists this clonotype with a few counts. The chain carries TRBV5-6 and TRBJ1-1, with no clear D. V gave up 2 bases and J gave up 1 base, with 9 bases separating them. Per germline, CDR1 SGHDT and CDR2 YYEEEE. The CDR3 loop spans 14 amino acids. The CDR3 protein is CASSFLLGNTEAFF. For the CDR3, the DNA is TGTGCCAGCAGCTTCCTCTTGGGGAACACTGAAGCTTTCTTT.

The CDR3 is CSSAGTGILNTGELFF. CDR3 sequence (DNA): TGCAGCTCCGCCGGGACAGGGATTCTAAATACCGGGGAGCTGTTTTTT. This chain uses TRBV29-1 with TRBJ2-2, with 9 bases matching TRBD1. V shed 8 bases and J 5 bases; nucleotides not matched to a gene: 15. The CDR3 runs 16 residues. The germline V gene has CDR1 SQVTM and CDR2 ANQGSEA.

This chain links TRBV10-3 with TRBJ2-5; D ambiguous. The germline V gene has CDR1 ENHRY and CDR2 SYGVKD. Trimming took 0 bases from V and 9 from J, leaving 2 bases between them. The CDR3 is 10 residues long. The CDR3 loop reads CAISESAQYF. The CDR3 nucleotides are TGTGCCATCAGTGAGTCGGCCCAGTACTTC.

The genes are TRBV7-2 and TRBJ2-3; the match to TRBD2 covers 9 bases. The V and J ends lost 5 bases and 1 base, in that order; junction bases with no gene match: 4. The CDR3 contains 15 residues. Germline V gene sequence: CDR1 SGHTA, CDR2 FQGNSA. The CDR3 loop reads CASSPRLAGTDTQYF. The CDR3 DNA reads as TGTGCCAGCAGCCCTCGACTAGCGGGCACAGATACGCAGTATTTT.

With respect to this clonotype: Just one base apart from a much larger clone, this may be a read error. The rearrangement joins TRBV14 to TRBJ2-7; D unresolved. Looked up from germline, CDR1 is SGHDN and CDR2 is FVKESK. The CDR3 spans 13 residues. DNA of the CDR3: TGTACCAGCAGCCAAGATTGGGTGGGCGAGCAGTACTTC. Amino acid sequence: CTSSQDWVGEQYF.

This sequence joins TRBV20-1 and TRBJ1-4; D might be TRBD1 (6 bases). The germline V gene has CDR1 DFQATT and CDR2 SNEGSKA (reference sequence). Trimming took 1 base from V and 9 from J, leaving 15 bases between them. CDR3 size: 14 residues. CDR3 sequence reads: CSARGFRQEKKLFF. The CDR3 DNA follows: TGCAGTGCTAGAGGATTCAGACAGGAGAAAAAACTGTTTTTT.

This clonotype has a count of ten or more. The chain joins TRBV4-1 to TRBJ2-7; D is uncertain. The CDR3 is 13 residues long. V lost 1 base and J 4 bases, leaving 8 bases between the germline ends. Per germline, CDR1 MGHRA and CDR2 YSYEKL. This chain's CDR3 is CASSQALDYEQYF. The CDR3, as DNA: TGCGCCAGCAGCCAAGCTCTGGATTACGAGCAGTACTTC.

This clonotype was seen at least ten times. The V call is TRBV19, the J call TRBJ1-1; D gene ambiguous. The V gene's germline CDR1 is LNHDA and CDR2 SQIVND (reference sequence). Between the trimmed V and J ends, which lost 9 bases and 1 base, there was a span of 6 bases. The CDR3 is 11 amino acids. The CDR3 DNA follows: TGTGCCAGCCGGACGAACACTGAAGCTTTCTTT. It translates to CASRTNTEAFF.

The sample holds many counts of this clonotype. V is TRBV10-2 and J is TRBJ1-4, with D hard to call. V lost 3 bases and J lost 4, with 6 bases in between. Germline CDR1 reads WSHSY; CDR2 reads SAAADI. The length of the CDR3 is 13 residues. The CDR3 loop is CASSEQRNEKLFF. The DNA for the CDR3 is TGCGCCAGCAGTGAACAGCGTAATGAAAAACTGTTTTTT.

The V and J genes are TRBV12-3 or TRBV12-4 and TRBJ1-1; 8 nucleotides line up with TRBD1. This CDR3 has 15 residues. V lost 4 bases, J lost 6 bases, and 10 bases stayed unmatched. CDR3 protein: CASSSQGVRFSEAFF. The CDR3 DNA reads TGTGCCAGCAGTTCACAGGGGGTGAGGTTTTCTGAAGCTTTCTTT.

The rearrangement uses TRBV7-2 and TRBJ1-1, with 7 bases matching TRBD1. V was clipped by 5 bases and J by 4 bases; unmatched bases: 10. Germline values: CDR1 SGHTA, CDR2 FQGNSA. The CDR3 has 15 amino acids. This chain's CDR3 is CASSNRQGGGTEAFF. The CDR3 DNA reads TGTGCCAGCAGCAACCGACAGGGAGGGGGCACTGAAGCTTTCTTT. Based on the CDR3 plus reference TRBV7-2 and TRBJ1-1, the full variable domain is GAGVSQSPSNKVTEKGKDVELRCDPISGHTALYWYRQSLGQGLEFLIYFQGNSAPDKSGLPSDRFSAERTGGSVSTLTIQRTQQEDSAVYLCASSNRQGGGTEAFFGQGTRLTVV.

The genes are TRBV24-1 and TRBJ2-5, with D perhaps matching TRBD2 (6 bases). The DNA end favors TRBJ2-4, so the J call may be wrong. Germline V gives CDR1 KGHDR, CDR2 SFDVKD. This CDR3 spans 14 amino acids. Here the CDR3 DNA reads TGTGCCACCAGTGACCCCCCCACGGGAGACATTCAGTACTTC. This sequence encodes CATSDPPTGDIQYF.

The chain combines TRBV19 with TRBJ1-5; TRBD1 matches 7 bases. V gave up 5 bases and J gave up 6 bases; unmatched junction bases: 10. CDR3 length: 15 amino acids. Per germline, CDR1 LNHDA and CDR2 SQIVND (reference sequence). CDR3 coding DNA: TGTGCCAGTAGTCGTGCCCGGGACAGATCTCAGCCCCAGCATTTT. As protein: CASSRARDRSQPQHF.

The rearrangement links TRBV4-3 to TRBJ2-3; D remains ambiguous. The CDR3 is 15 residues long. Trimming left V 0 bases short and J 1 base short, with 8 bases between. The germline V gene encodes CDR1 LGHNA and CDR2 YSLEER. In DNA, the CDR3 is TGCGCCAGCAGCCAAGATCCACAACGCACAGATACGCAGTATTTT. It is translated as CASSQDPQRTDTQYF.

This chain links TRBV19 with TRBJ2-7, with 10 positions matching TRBD2. The germline gives CDR1 LNHDA, CDR2 SQIVND (reference sequence). The CDR3 loop spans 13 amino acids. In DNA form, the CDR3 reads TGTGCTAGGTCGCCTAGCGGGAGTCACGAGCAGTACTTC. The encoded protein is CARSPSGSHEQYF. The complete variable domain, with remaining parts taken from reference TRBV19 and TRBJ2-7, reads DGGITQSPKYLFRKEGQNVTLSCEQNLNHDAMYWYRQDPGQGLRLIYYSQIVNDFQKGDIAEGYSVSREKKESFPLTVTSAQKNPTAFYLCARSPSGSHEQYFGPGTRLTVT.

This clonotype has a single count. This chain connects TRBV20-1 to TRBJ2-7; D could derive from TRBD1 or TRBD2 (5 bases each). The CDR3 totals 14 residues. CDR1 DFQATT and CDR2 SNEGSKA come from the germline V gene (reference sequence). The ends were cut back, 2 bases at V and 4 bases at J, with 15 bases in the middle. CDR3 bases: TGCAGTGCTAGACATGCACGGGGCCTATACGAGCAGTACTTC. Translating gives CSARHARGLYEQYF.

The gene calls are TRBV20-1 and TRBJ1-1; D is unclear. Looked up from germline, CDR1 is DFQATT and CDR2 is SNEGSKA (reference sequence). V was clipped by 0 bases and J by 3 bases, with 23 bases between them. This CDR3 has 18 amino acids. CDR3 in DNA: TGCAGTGCTAGAGATGAACGTTCCAGCGGGAGGTTGTACACTGAAGCTTTCTTT. This translates into CSARDERSSGRLYTEAFF.